This entry concerns a single T cell receptor beta chain. Measured with immunoSEQ multiplex PCR; TCRdb has only the in-frame clones, and not every one. The sample holds about 40,000 clones; approximately 94% are singletons and the top ten take approximately 0.36%. This record comes from a study of T cell changes during pregnancy in multiple sclerosis. Germline V gives CDR1 SGHAT, CDR2 FQNNGV. V lost 5 bases to trimming and J lost 6 bases; unmatched junction nucleotides: 7. The CDR3 extends over 14 amino acids. This sample comprised CD4+ T cells from peripheral blood mononuclear cells, obtained after pregnancy. The chain recombines TRBV11-2 with TRBJ2-4; 7 positions match TRBD1. The clonotype was recovered from a female donor with multiple sclerosis, enrolled in a pregnancy study. CDR3 sequence (DNA): TGTGCCAGCAGCCCCGGACAGGTCGGAAACATTCAGTACTTC. Its translation: CASSPGQVGNIQYF.